This entry concerns a single TCR beta chain. Its target is unknown. Being one base from a much bigger clone, this may be a read error. From the reads, TCRdb called clonotypes with MiXCR, one entry per CDR3 protein. The sample comprises over 150,000 distinct CDR3 sequences, roughly a fifth of which are singletons, and approximately 3% rests with the top ten. This CDR3 has 16 amino acids. Germline-derived CDR1 and CDR2 are SEHNR and FQNEAQ (reference sequence). These data are taken from a study of T cell repertoires in cytomegalovirus infection. Overall study: It can be stated that public TCR beta signatures indicated CMV infection as well as a matching HLA type.

Study results and limitations: HLA-C-restricted CMV clonotypes gave the most frequent clonotype in two of eight donors.

The chain couples TRBV7-9 to TRBJ2-3, with D possibly matching TRBD2 (6 bases). The source of this sequence is a human donor in good health (CMV status not recorded). Some clones in this sample may be carry-over from other donors' samples. The sample comprised PBMCs. The DNA for the CDR3 is TGTGCCAGCAGCTTAGCCAGTAGCGGACACACAGATACGCACTATTTT. Its translation is CASSLASSGHTDTHYF.